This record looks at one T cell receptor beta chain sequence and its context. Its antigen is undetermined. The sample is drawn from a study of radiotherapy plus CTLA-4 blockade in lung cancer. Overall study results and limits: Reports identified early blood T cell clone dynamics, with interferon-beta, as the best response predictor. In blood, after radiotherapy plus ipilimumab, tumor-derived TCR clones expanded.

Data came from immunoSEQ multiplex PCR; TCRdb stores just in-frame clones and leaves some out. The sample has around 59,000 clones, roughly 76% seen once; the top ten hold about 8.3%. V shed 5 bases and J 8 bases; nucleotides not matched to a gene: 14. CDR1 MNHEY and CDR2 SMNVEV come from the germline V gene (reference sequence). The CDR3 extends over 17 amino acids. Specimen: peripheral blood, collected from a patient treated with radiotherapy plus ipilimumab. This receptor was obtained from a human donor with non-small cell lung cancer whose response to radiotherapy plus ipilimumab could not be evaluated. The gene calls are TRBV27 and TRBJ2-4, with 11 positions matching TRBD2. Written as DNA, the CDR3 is TGTGCCAGCAGTCCACCCCCAGGACTAGCGGGTGGGCACATTCAGTACTTC. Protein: CASSPPPGLAGGHIQYF.